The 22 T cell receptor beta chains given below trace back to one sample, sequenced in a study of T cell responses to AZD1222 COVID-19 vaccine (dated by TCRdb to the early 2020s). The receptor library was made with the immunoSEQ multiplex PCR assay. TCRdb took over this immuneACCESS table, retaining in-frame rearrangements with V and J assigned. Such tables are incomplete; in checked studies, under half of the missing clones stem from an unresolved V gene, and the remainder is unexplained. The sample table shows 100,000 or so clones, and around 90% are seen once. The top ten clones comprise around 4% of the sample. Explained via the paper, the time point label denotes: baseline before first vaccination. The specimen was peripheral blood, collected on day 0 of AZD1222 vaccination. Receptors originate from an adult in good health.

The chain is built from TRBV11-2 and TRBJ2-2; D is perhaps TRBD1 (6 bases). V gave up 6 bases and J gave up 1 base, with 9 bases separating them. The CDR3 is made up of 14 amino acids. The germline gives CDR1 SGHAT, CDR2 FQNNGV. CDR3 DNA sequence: TGTGCCAGCAGATCAGGGGTGAACACCGGGGAGCTGTTTTTT. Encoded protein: CASRSGVNTGELFF.

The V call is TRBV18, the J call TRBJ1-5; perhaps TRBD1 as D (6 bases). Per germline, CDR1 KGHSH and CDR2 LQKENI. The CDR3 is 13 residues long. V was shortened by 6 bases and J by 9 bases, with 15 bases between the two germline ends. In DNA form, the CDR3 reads TGTGCCAGCTCGGCAGAGTCGGGGGCGCCCCAGCATTTT. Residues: CASSAESGAPQHF.

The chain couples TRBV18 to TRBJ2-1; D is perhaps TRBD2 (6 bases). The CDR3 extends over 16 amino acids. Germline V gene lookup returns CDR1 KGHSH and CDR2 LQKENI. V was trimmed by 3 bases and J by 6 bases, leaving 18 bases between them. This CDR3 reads CASSPETRRDANEQFF. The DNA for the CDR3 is TGTGCCAGCTCACCGGAGACGAGGAGGGATGCCAATGAGCAGTTCTTC.

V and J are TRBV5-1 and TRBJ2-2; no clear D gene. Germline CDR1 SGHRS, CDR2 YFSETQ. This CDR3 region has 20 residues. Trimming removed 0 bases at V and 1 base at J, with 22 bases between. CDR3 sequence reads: CASSLGSLDGPVRNTGELFF. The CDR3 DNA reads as TGCGCCAGCAGCTTGGGGTCCCTCGACGGTCCAGTACGGAACACCGGGGAGCTGTTTTTT.

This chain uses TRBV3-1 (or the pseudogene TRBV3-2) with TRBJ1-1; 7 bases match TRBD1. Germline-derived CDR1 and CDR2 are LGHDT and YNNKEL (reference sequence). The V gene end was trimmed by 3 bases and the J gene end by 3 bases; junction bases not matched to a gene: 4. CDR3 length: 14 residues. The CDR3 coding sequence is TGTGCCAGCAGCCAGGGACAGTCAGACACTGAAGCTTTCTTT. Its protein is CASSQGQSDTEAFF.

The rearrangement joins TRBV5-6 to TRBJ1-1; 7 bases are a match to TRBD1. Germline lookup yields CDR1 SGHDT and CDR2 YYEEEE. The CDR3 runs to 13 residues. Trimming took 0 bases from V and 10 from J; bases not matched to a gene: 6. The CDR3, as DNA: TGTGCCAGCAGCTTGGGGGACAGCCTTGGAGCTTTCTTT. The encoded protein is CASSLGDSLGAFF.

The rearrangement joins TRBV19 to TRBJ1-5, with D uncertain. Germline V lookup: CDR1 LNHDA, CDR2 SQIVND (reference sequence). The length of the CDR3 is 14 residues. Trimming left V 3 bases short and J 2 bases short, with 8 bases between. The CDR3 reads CASSIPGGNQPQHF. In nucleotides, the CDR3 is TGTGCCAGTAGTATCCCGGGCGGCAATCAGCCCCAGCATTTT.

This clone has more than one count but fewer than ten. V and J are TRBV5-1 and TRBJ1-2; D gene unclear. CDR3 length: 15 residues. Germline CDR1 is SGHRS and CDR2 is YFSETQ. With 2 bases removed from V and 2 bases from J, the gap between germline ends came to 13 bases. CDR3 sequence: CASSFSLQNNYGYTF. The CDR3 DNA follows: TGCGCCAGCAGCTTTTCCTTACAGAACAACTATGGCTACACCTTC. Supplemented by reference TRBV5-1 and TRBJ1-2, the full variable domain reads KAGVTQTPRYLIKTRGQQVTLSCSPISGHRSVSWYQQTPGQGLQFLFEYFSETQRNKGNFPGRFSGRQFSNSRSEMNVSTLELGDSALYLCASSFSLQNNYGYTFGSGTRLTVV.

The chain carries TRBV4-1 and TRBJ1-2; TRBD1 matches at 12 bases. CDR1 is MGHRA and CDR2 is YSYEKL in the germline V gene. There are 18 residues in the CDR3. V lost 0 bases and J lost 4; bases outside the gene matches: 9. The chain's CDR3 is CASSQEEGGQGAAYGYTF. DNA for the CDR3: TGCGCCAGCAGCCAAGAAGAAGGGGGACAGGGGGCGGCCTATGGCTACACCTTC.

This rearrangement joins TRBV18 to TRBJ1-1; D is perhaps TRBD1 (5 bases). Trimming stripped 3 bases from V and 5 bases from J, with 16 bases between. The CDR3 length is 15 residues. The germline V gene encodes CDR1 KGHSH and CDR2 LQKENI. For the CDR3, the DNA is TGTGCCAGCTCACCCCTGGGGGGGGGTGGGACTGAAGCTTTCTTT. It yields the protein CASSPLGGGGTEAFF.

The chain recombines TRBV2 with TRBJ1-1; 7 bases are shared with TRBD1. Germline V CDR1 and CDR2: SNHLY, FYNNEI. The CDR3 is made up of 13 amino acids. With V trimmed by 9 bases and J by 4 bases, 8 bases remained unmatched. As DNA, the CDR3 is TGTGCCAGTATCCGGGACAGCCTCACTGAAGCTTTCTTT. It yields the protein CASIRDSLTEAFF.

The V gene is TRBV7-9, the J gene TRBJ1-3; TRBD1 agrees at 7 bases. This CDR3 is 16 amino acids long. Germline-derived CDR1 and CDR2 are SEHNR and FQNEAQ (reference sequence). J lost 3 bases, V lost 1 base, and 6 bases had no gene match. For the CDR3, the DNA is TGTGCCAGCAGCTTAGTTTTGGGGACAGTTGGAAACACCATATATTTT. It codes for CASSLVLGTVGNTIYF.

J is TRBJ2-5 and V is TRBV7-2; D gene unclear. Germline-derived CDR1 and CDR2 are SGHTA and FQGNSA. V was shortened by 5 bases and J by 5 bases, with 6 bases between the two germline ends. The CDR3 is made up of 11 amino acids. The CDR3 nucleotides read TGTGCCAGCAGCCTGCAGGAGACCCAGTACTTC. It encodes CASSLQETQYF.

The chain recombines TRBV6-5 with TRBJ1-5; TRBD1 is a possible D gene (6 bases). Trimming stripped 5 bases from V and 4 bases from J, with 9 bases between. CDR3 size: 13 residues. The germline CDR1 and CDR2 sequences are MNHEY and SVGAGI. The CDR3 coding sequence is TGTGCCAGCAGTAGGGACACGAATCAGCCCCAGCATTTT. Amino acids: CASSRDTNQPQHF.

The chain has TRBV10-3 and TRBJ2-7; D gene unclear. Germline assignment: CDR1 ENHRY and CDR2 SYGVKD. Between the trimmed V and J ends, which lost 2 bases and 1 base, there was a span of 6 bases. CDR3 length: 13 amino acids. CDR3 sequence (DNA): TGTGCCATCAGTGAGGGGCTATCCTACGAGCAGTACTTC. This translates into CAISEGLSYEQYF.

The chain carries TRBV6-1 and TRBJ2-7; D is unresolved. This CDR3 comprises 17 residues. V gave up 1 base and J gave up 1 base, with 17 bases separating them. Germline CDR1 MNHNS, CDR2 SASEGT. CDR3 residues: CASSEGLNSDASYEQYF. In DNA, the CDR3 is TGTGCCAGCAGTGAAGGACTGAACTCGGACGCTTCCTACGAGCAGTACTTC.

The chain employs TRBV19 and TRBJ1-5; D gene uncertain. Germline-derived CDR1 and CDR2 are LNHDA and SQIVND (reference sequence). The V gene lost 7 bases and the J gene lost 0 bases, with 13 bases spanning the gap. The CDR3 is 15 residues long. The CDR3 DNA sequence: TGTGCCAGTACAATTGCAGGTAATAGCAATCAGCCCCAGCATTTT. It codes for CASTIAGNSNQPQHF.

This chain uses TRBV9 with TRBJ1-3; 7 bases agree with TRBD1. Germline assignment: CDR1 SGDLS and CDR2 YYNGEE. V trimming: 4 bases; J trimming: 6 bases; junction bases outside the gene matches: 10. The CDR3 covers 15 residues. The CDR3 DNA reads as TGTGCCAGCAGCCTTTCTGACAGGGTGGAAAACACCATATATTTT. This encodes CASSLSDRVENTIYF.

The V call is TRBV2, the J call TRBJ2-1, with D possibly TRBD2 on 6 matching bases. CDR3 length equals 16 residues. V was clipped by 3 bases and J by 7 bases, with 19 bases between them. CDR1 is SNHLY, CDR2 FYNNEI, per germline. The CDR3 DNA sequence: TGTGCCAGCAGTGAGCCGGGGGTCAGTTATGTGAATGAGCAGTTCTTC. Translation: CASSEPGVSYVNEQFF.

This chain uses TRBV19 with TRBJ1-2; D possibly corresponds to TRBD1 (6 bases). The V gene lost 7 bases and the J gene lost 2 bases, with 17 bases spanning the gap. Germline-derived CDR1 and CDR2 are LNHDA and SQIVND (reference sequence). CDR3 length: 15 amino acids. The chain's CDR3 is CASTSGGQDNYGYTF. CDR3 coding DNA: TGTGCCAGTACCTCCGGGGGGCAAGACAACTATGGCTACACCTTC.

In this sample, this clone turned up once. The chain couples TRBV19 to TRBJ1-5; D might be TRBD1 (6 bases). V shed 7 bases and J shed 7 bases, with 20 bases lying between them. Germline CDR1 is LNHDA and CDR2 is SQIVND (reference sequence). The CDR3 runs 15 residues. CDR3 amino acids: CASIGGGGYVQPQHF. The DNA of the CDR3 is TGTGCCAGTATCGGAGGGGGGGGGTACGTACAGCCCCAGCATTTT.

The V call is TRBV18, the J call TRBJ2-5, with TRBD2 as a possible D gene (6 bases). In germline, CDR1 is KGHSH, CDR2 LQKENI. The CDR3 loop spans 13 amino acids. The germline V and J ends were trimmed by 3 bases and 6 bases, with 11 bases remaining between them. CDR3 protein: CASSPGTRKTQYF. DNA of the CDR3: TGTGCCAGCTCACCGGGGACTCGGAAGACCCAGTACTTC.